Listed here are 9 T cell receptor beta chains from one sample, sequenced in a study of T cells in localized non-small cell lung cancer (dated by TCRdb to about 2020). Library preparation was by the immunoSEQ multiplex PCR assay. The table was pulled from immuneACCESS by TCRdb, which kept in-frame rearrangements only. Such tables lose some clones; where checked, under half of the loss comes from unresolved V genes, and the rest has no known cause. The sample table shows around 41,000 clones, and around 87% are seen once. The ten largest clonotypes hold roughly 7.1% of the sample. The sequencing here drew on peripheral blood, taken before any cancer treatment. These receptors were taken from a woman between 18 and 55 years old with stage III lung adenocarcinoma.

The V call is TRBV11-2, the J call TRBJ2-2; 7 bases are a match to TRBD1. Trimming at V came to 5 bases and at J to 6 bases, leaving 6 bases not matched to a gene. Germline CDR1 reads SGHAT; CDR2 reads FQNNGV. The CDR3 has 14 residues. The CDR3 loop reads CASSQDRPPGELFF. The CDR3 nucleotides read TGTGCCAGCAGCCAGGACAGGCCCCCCGGGGAGCTGTTTTTT.

In its sample, this clone ranks as medium-sized. V is TRBV6-6 and J is TRBJ2-7; D is possibly TRBD1 (6 bases). This CDR3 comprises 12 residues. V was pared by 5 bases and J by 5 bases, with 10 bases between. Germline CDR1 and CDR2: MNHNY and SVGAGI (reference sequence). The CDR3 bases are TGTGCCAGCAGTGACACAGGGAACGAGCAGTACTTC. This codes for CASSDTGNEQYF.

The chain uses TRBV7-2 and TRBJ1-1; 8 bases are shared with TRBD1. V lost 0 bases and J lost 8; bases outside the gene matches: 8. Per the germline V gene, CDR1 is SGHTA and CDR2 is FQGNSA. This CDR3 contains 15 residues. The CDR3 sequence: CASSLATGGGGEAFF. In DNA, the CDR3 is TGTGCCAGCAGCTTAGCTACAGGGGGAGGAGGCGAAGCTTTCTTT.

The J gene is TRBJ2-5, the V gene TRBV5-6, with 8 bases matching TRBD1. CDR1 is SGHDT and CDR2 is YYEEEE in the germline V gene. V lost 4 bases and J lost 5; bases outside the gene matches: 13. The CDR3 contains 16 residues. The CDR3 DNA reads TGTGCCAGCAGCCTGGAGGCAGGGGGCATGTGGGAGACCCAGTACTTC. Translated, it gives CASSLEAGGMWETQYF.

The V and J genes are TRBV5-6 and TRBJ1-2; tentatively, D is TRBD1 (5 bases). The CDR3 consists of 13 residues. Per germline, CDR1 SGHDT and CDR2 YYEEEE. The V and J ends lost 0 bases and 5 bases respectively, with 8 bases between them. The CDR3 coding sequence is TGTGCCAGCAGCTTGGGTGGGGCTTATGGCTACACCTTC. Protein: CASSLGGAYGYTF.

The gene calls are TRBV29-1 and TRBJ1-4; D not resolved. The germline gives CDR1 SQVTM, CDR2 ANQGSEA. The length of the CDR3 is 11 residues. Trimming cost V 7 bases and J 6 bases, with 9 bases left between them. The CDR3 sequence is CSAIDHEKLFF. The CDR3 coding sequence is TGCAGCGCTATCGATCATGAAAAACTGTTTTTT. Filled out from reference TRBV29-1 and TRBJ1-4, the complete variable domain reads SAVISQKPSRDICQRGTSLTIQCQVDSQVTMMFWYRQQPGQSLTLIATANQGSEATYESGFVIDKFPISRPNLTFSTLTVSNMSPEDSSIYLCSAIDHEKLFFGSGTQLSVL.

This clone appeared once. The rearrangement uses TRBV19 and TRBJ1-2; D not resolved. V lost 3 bases, J lost 2 bases, and 10 bases lay in between. Germline-derived CDR1 and CDR2 are LNHDA and SQIVND (reference sequence). The CDR3 has 14 amino acids. The CDR3 DNA follows: TGTGCCAGTAGTATCGGGCAGGTGAACTATGGCTACACCTTC. Protein sequence: CASSIGQVNYGYTF.

Written as DNA, the CDR3 is TGCGCCAGCAGCTTGACTCAGGGAAACACCGGGGAGCTGTTTTTT. It specifies CASSLTQGNTGELFF. The rearrangement joins TRBV5-1 to TRBJ2-2; D might be TRBD1 (5 bases). Per germline, CDR1 SGHRS and CDR2 YFSETQ. The CDR3 is 15 residues long. The ends were cut back, 1 base at V and 2 bases at J, with 9 bases in the middle.

The CDR3 reads CASSLNSGGAEETQYF. DNA for the CDR3: TGCGCCAGCAGCTTGAATAGCGGGGGGGCCGAAGAGACCCAGTACTTC. The J gene is TRBJ2-5, the V gene TRBV5-1, with TRBD2 matching 11 bases. V lost 1 base, J lost 3 bases, and 5 bases stayed unmatched. CDR1 and CDR2 (germline): SGHRS, YFSETQ. The CDR3 has 16 amino acids.